This T cell receptor (beta chain) was sequenced in a study of blood T cell repertoires in COVID-19. Study information: The origin of the acute and convalescent COVID-19 samples was the United States, Italy and Spain. The cDNA or gDNA used as material had been derived from T cells, B-cell-depleted T cells, or PBMCs.

Source study methods: Scientists estimated how many nucleated cells there were by amplifying reference gene primers. The protocol was immunoSEQ multiplex PCR, while the TCRdb copy is restricted to in-frame clones and leaves out a portion. The DNA was the basis for D and trimming; V, J and clone size are from that table. The sample holds about 64,000 clones, 88% seen once. With 4 bases removed from V and 4 bases from J, the gap between germline ends came to 19 bases. The CDR3 is 16 amino acids. Germline V gene lookup returns CDR1 LGHNA and CDR2 YNFKEQ. The sequence was collected from an older woman with COVID-19, enrolled during active disease. The sequencing input was peripheral blood. The rearrangement uses TRBV4-2 and TRBJ1-1; the D gene is possibly TRBD1 (5 bases). The CDR3 loop is CASSPSRGGYRTEAFF. The CDR3 DNA follows: TGTGCCAGCAGCCCCTCCCGGGGGGGGTATCGCACTGAAGCTTTCTTT.